These 10 T cell receptor beta chains were sequenced from one sample in a study of a mutant IDH1 vaccine in newly diagnosed glioma. Time point of the sample: week 35, safety follow-up. Every vaccine dose comprised 300 ug of mutant IDH1 20-mer peptide plus topical imiquimod. TCRdb's table, derived via immunoSEQ multiplex PCR, lists solely in-frame clones and lacks some. The sample has over 25,000 clones, roughly 80% seen once. For these TCRs, the target antigens are not known. This material consisted of PBMCs, taken from a glioma patient whose treatment included an IDH1 peptide vaccine. Receptor source: a woman aged 25 to 39 with glioma. Some clones in this sample may be carry-over from other donors' samples.

This clone has a handful of counts. The genes are TRBV7-3 and TRBJ2-7, with D perhaps TRBD2 (6 bases). The CDR3 extends over 13 amino acids. V was trimmed by 4 bases and J by 5 bases, leaving 12 bases between them. From germline, CDR1 is SGHTA and CDR2 FQGTGA. The CDR3, as DNA: TGTGCCAGCAGCTCCGGGACTCCCCACGAGCAGTACTTC. This gives the protein CASSSGTPHEQYF.

The chain recombines TRBV5-1 with TRBJ2-7, with D hard to call. Per germline, CDR1 SGHRS and CDR2 YFSETQ. Trimming took off 7 bases at V and 2 bases at J, with 13 bases between the two ends. The CDR3 is 13 amino acids. The CDR3 nucleotides read TGCGCCAGCGCAGTGGGTGGTACCTACGAGCAGTACTTC. Translating gives CASAVGGTYEQYF.

The gene calls are TRBV30 and TRBJ2-6, with D uncertain. Germline lookup yields CDR1 GTSNPN and CDR2 SVGIG (reference sequence). The CDR3 runs to 12 residues. Trimming shortened V by 2 bases and J by 2 bases, and 1 base separated the two germline ends. The CDR3 protein is CAWSTGANVLTF. For the CDR3, the DNA is TGTGCCTGGAGTACTGGGGCCAACGTCCTGACTTTC.

V gene TRBV6-1 combines with J gene TRBJ1-2; TRBD1 might be the D (6 bases). Germline loops: CDR1 MNHNS, CDR2 SASEGT. The CDR3 has 13 residues. V was shortened by 5 bases and J by 4 bases, with 11 bases between the two germline ends. The CDR3: CASSSRGGYGYTF. CDR3 coding DNA: TGTGCCAGCAGTTCTAGGGGGGGCTATGGCTACACCTTC.

V usage is TRBV7-9 and J usage is TRBJ2-1, with D hard to call. The CDR3 has 13 residues. Trimming took 1 base from V and 5 from J, leaving 6 bases between them. Germline V lookup: CDR1 SEHNR, CDR2 FQNEAQ (reference sequence). The CDR3 reads CASSLGSHNEQFF. The CDR3 nucleotides are TGTGCCAGCAGCTTAGGTAGCCACAATGAGCAGTTCTTC.

The rearrangement uses TRBV6-5 and TRBJ1-4; D gene uncertain. Germline V gene lookup returns CDR1 MNHEY and CDR2 SVGAGI. This CDR3 contains 15 residues. V lost 7 bases and J lost 11, with 23 bases in between. This CDR3 is CASIPGILGWKKLFF. CDR3 nucleotides: TGTGCCAGCATCCCCGGGATCCTTGGGTGGAAGAAACTGTTTTTT.

The V gene is TRBV7-3, the J gene TRBJ2-7, with D perhaps matching TRBD1 or TRBD2 (7 bases each). The length of the CDR3 is 14 residues. Between the trimmed V and J ends, which lost 4 bases and 4 bases, there was a span of 14 bases. The germline V gene has CDR1 SGHTA and CDR2 FQGTGA. The CDR3 loop is CASSYDREGYEQYF. Here the CDR3 DNA reads TGTGCCAGCAGCTACGACAGGGAGGGATACGAGCAGTACTTC.

The chain joins TRBV5-1 to TRBJ2-7; 7 nucleotides align to TRBD2. V lost 5 bases to trimming and J lost 0 bases; unmatched junction nucleotides: 23. This CDR3 comprises 20 residues. Germline values: CDR1 SGHRS, CDR2 YFSETQ. In DNA, the CDR3 is TGCGCCAGCAGTTATGGGCGGTTGTTTGGTAGTGGCGGGAGCTCCTACGAGCAGTACTTC. It codes for CASSYGRLFGSGGSSYEQYF.

The chain links TRBV5-4 to TRBJ2-7; 7 positions agree with TRBD2. V lost 4 bases and J lost 5; bases outside the gene matches: 15. Germline CDR1 SGHNT, CDR2 YYREEE (reference sequence). This CDR3 is built from 16 residues. The CDR3 DNA sequence: TGTGCCAGCAGCGGGGAACTAGCGCCCGCGGGGGACGAGCAGTACTTC. This encodes CASSGELAPAGDEQYF.

The V gene is TRBV5-4, the J gene TRBJ2-3, with 9 bases aligning to TRBD2. The V segment lost 3 bases and the J segment 6 bases; nucleotides outside the gene matches: 14. The germline V gene encodes CDR1 SGHNT and CDR2 YYREEE (reference sequence). This CDR3 is built from 17 residues. The CDR3 here is CASSSRSTSGWGDTQYF. The CDR3 DNA reads TGTGCCAGCAGCTCGCGGTCCACTAGCGGGTGGGGTGATACGCAGTATTTT.